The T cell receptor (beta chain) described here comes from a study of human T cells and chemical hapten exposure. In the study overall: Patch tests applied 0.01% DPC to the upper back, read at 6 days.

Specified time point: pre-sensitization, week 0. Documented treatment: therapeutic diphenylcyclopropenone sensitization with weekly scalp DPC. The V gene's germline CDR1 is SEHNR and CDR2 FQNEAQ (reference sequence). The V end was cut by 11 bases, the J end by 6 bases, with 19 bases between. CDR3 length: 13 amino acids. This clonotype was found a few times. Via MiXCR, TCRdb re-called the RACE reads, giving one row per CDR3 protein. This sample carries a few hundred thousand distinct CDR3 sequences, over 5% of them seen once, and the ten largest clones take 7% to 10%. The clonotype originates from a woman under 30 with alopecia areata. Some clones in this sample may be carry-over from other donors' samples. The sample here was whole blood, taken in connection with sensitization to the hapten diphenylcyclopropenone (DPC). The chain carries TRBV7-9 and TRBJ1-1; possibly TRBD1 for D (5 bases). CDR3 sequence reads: CAPQLGVDPEAFF. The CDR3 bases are TGTGCCCCACAACTGGGGGTTGATCCTGAAGCTTTCTTT.